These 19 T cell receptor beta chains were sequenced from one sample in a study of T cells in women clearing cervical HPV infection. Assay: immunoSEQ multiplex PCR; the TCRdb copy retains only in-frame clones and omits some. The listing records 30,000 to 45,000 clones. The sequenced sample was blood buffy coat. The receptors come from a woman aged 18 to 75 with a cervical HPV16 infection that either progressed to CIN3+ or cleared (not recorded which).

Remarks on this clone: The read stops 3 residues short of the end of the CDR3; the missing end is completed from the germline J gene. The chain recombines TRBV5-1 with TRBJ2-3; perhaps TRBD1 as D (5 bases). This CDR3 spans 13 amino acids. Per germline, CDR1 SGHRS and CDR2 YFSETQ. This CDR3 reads CASSLGQQETQYF. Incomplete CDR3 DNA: TGCGCCAGCAGCTTGGGACAGCAAGAGACG.

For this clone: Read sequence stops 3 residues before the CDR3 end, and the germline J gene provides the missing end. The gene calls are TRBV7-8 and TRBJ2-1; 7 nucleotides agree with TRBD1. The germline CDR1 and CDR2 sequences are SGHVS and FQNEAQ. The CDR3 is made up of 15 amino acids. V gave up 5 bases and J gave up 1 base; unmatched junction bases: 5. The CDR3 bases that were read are TGTGCCAGCAGCCCATCGGGACAGTCCTACAATGAG. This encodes CASSPSGQSYNE. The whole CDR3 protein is CASSPSGQSYNEQFF.

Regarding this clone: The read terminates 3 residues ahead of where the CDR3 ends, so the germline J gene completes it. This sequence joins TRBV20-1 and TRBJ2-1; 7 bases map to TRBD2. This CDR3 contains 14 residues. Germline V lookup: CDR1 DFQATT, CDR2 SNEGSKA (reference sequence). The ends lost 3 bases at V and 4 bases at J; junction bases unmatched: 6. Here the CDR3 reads CSAREAGRYNEQFF. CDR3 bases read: TGCAGTGCTAGGGAAGCGGGGCGATACAATGAG.

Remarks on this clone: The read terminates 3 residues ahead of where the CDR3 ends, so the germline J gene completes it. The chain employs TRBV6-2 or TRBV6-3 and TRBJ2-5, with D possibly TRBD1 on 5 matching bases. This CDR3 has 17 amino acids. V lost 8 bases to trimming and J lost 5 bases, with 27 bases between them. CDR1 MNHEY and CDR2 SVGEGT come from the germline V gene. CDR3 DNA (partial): TGTGCCAGCTGCAGCGCGAGAACCGTCAGGGAATTGGAGACC. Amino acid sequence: CASCSARTVRELET. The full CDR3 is CASCSARTVRELETQYF.

Incomplete CDR3 DNA: TGTGCCAGCAGTCCTCGACAGGGGCAAACCAAAGAGACC. The encoded protein is CASSPRQGQTKET. The complete CDR3 reads CASSPRQGQTKETQYF. The genes are TRBV6-2 or TRBV6-3 and TRBJ2-5; 8 nucleotides align to TRBD1. Read sequence stops 3 residues before the CDR3 end, and the germline J gene provides the missing end. With 5 bases clipped from V and 3 bases from J, the junction kept 11 bases outside the gene matches. CDR1 and CDR2 (germline): MNHEY, SVGEGT. This CDR3 region has 16 residues.

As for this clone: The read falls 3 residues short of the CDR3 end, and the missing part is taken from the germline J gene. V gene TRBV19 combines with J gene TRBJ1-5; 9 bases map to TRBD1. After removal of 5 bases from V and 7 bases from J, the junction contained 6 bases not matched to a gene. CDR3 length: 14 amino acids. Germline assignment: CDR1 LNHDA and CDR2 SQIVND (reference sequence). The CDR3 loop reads CASSGTGGGQPQHF. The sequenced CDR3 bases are TGTGCCAGTAGTGGTACAGGGGGCGGACAGCCC. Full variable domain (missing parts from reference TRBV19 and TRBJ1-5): DGGITQSPKYLFRKEGQNVTLSCEQNLNHDAMYWYRQDPGQGLRLIYYSQIVNDFQKGDIAEGYSVSREKKESFPLTVTSAQKNPTAFYLCASSGTGGGQPQHFGDGTRLSIL.

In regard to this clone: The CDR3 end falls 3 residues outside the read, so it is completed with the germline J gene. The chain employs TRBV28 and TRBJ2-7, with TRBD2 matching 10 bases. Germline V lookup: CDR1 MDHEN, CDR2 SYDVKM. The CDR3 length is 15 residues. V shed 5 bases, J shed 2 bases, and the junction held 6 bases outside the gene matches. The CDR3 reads CASSPGTSATYEQYF. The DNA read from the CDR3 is TGTGCCAGCAGTCCCGGGACTAGCGCTACCTACGAG.

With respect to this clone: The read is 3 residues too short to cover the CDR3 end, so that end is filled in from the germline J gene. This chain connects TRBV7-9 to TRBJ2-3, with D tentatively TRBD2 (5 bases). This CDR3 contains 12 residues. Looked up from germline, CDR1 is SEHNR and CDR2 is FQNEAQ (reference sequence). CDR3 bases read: TGTGCCAGCAGCTTAGTCGGGGAGACG. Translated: CASSLVGET. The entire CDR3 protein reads CASSLVGETQYF.

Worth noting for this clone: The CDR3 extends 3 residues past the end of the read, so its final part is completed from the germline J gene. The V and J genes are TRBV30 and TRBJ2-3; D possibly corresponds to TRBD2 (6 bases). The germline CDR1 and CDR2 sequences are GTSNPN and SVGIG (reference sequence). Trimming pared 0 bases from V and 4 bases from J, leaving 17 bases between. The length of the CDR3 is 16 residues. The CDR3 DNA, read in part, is TGTGCCTGGAGTGTACGAGGGCGCGGGGCCTCAGATACG. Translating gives CAWSVRGRGASDT. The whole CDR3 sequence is CAWSVRGRGASDTQYF.

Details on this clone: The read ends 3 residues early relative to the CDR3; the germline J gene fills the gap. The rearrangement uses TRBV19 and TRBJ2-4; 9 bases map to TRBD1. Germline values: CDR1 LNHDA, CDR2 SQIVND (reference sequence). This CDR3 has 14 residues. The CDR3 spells CASSPTGGVSGQYF. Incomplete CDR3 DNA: TGTGCCAGTAGCCCTACAGGGGGCGTCAGCGGT. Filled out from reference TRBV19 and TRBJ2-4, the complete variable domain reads DGGITQSPKYLFRKEGQNVTLSCEQNLNHDAMYWYRQDPGQGLRLIYYSQIVNDFQKGDIAEGYSVSREKKESFPLTVTSAQKNPTAFYLCASSPTGGVSGQYFGAGTRLSVL.

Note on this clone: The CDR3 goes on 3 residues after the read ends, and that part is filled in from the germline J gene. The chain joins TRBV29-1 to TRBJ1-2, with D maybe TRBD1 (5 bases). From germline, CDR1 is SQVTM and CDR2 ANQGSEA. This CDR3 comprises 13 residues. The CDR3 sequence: CSVEDPGTQGYTF. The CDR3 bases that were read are TGCAGCGTTGAAGATCCGGGGACTCAGGGC.

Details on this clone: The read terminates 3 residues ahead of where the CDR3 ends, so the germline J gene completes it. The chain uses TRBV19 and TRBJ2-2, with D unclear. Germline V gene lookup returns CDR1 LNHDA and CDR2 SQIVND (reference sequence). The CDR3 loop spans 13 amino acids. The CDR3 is CASSKPSNSPLFF. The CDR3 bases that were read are TGTGCCAGTAGTAAGCCCTCAAATTCACCG.

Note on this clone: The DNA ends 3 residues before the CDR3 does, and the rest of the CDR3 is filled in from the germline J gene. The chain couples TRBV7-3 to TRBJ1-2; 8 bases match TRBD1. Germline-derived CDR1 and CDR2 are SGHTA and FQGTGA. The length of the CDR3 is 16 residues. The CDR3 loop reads CASSLILKDREEGYTF. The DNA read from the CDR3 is TGTGCCAGCAGCTTAATCCTGAAGGACAGGGAAGAAGGC.

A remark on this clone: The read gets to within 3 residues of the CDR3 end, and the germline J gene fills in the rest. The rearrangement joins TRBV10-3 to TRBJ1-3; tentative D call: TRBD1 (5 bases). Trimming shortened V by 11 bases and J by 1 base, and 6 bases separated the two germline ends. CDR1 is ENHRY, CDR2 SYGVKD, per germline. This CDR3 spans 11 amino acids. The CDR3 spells CAGGSGNTIYF. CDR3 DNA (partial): TGTGCCGGGGGGTCTGGAAACACC.

CDR3 loop: CASSPRDRGGNQPQHF. Partial CDR3 DNA: TGTGCCAGTAGTCCACGGGACAGGGGAGGCAATCAGCCC. This rearrangement joins TRBV19 to TRBJ1-5, with 10 bases aligning to TRBD1. The read comes to an end 3 residues before the CDR3 does, leaving the germline J gene to fill in the end. From germline, CDR1 is LNHDA and CDR2 SQIVND (reference sequence). The junction had 6 bases not matched to a gene; V was cut back by 5 bases and J by 2 bases. The CDR3 consists of 16 residues.

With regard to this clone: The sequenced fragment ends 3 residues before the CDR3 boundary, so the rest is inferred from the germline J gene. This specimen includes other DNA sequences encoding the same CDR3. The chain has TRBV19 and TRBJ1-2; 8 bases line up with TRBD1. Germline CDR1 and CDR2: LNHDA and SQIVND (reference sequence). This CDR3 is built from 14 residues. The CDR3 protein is CASTAGGVSGGYTF. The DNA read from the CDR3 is TGTGCCAGCACTGCAGGGGGCGTTTCGGGAGGC.

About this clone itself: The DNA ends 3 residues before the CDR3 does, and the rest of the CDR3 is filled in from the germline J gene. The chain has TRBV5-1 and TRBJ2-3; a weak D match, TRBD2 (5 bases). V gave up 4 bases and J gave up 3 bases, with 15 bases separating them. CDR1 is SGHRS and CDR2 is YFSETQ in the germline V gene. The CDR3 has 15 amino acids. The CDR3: CASSIARIATDTQYF. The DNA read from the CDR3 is TGCGCCAGCAGCATAGCGCGGATAGCGACAGATACG.

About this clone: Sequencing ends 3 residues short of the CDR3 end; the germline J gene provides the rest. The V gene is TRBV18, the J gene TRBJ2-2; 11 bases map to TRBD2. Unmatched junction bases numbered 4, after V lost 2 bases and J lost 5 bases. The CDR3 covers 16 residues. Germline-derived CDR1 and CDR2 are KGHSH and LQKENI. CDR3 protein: CASSPSASGGTGELFF. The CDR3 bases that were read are TGTGCCAGCTCACCATCCGCTAGCGGGGGGACCGGGGAG.

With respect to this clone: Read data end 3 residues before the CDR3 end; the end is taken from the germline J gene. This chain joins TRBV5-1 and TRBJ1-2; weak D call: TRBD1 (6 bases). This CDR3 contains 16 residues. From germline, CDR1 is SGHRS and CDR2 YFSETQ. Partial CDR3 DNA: TGCGCCAGCAGCTTGGAGAGCGGGGGGGCCCAGAGGCGT. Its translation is CASSLESGGAQRR. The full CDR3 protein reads CASSLESGGAQRRYTF.